Here is one T cell receptor (beta chain) with its context. Antigen specificity is unknown. This sample was included in a study of cytomegalovirus exposure and HLA in healthy donors. About the research overall: The roughly 120 million unique TCR beta sequences, from roughly 170 million T cells, were found by an earlier analysis.

Study-wide results and caveats: A later analysis associated some 16,000 TCR beta sequences with HLA alleles at a 0.05 false discovery rate. A later analysis found that most CMV-associated TCR beta chains appeared HLA-restricted. V- and J-gene trimming in TCR beta was tied to a missense DCLRE1C variant by an analysis performed later.

The CDR3 has 16 amino acids. With V trimmed by 1 base and J by 4 bases, 8 bases remained unmatched. Germline CDR1 SGHTA, CDR2 FQGNSA. In the PCR, 60 Vbeta and 13 Jbeta primers were used. Here immunoSEQ multiplex PCR was the method, and the copy in TCRdb shows in-frame clones only, minus some. Of around 150,000 clones in the sample, roughly three quarters were seen once. J is TRBJ2-3 and V is TRBV7-2, with 7 bases that match TRBD2. Sequenced sample: PBMCs. The sequence came from a man in his 60s in good health and CMV-seronegative. The CDR3 is CASSLVGERGADTQYF. In nucleotides, the CDR3 is TGTGCCAGCAGCTTAGTTGGGGAGCGGGGCGCAGATACGCAGTATTTT.